This T cell receptor beta chain was sequenced during a study of blood T cell repertoires in COVID-19. For the study at large: Italy, Spain and the United States were the sources of the convalescent and acute COVID-19 samples.

Measured with immunoSEQ multiplex PCR; TCRdb has only the in-frame clones, and not every one. Of approximately 170,000 clones in the sample, about 86% are singletons; the top ten hold approximately 18%. The CDR3 is 15 residues long. V lost 4 bases and J 0 bases, leaving 7 bases between the germline ends. From germline, CDR1 is SNHLY and CDR2 FYNNEI. The specimen sequenced was peripheral blood. This chain connects TRBV2 to TRBJ1-6; D might be TRBD1 (6 bases). The clonotype comes from a woman of 80 years or more with acute or convalescent COVID-19. The CDR3 spells CASSGTVSYNSPLHF. In DNA, the CDR3 is TGTGCCAGCAGTGGGACAGTCTCCTATAATTCACCCCTCCACTTT.